These T cell receptor beta chains were read from a single sample in a study of beta chain features in type 1 diabetes. Sequencing was performed with immunoSEQ multiplex PCR; in TCRdb, only in-frame clones are kept and a portion is missing. Here the sample spans under 300,000 clones, roughly 8% being singletons. Sequencing used central memory CD4+ T cells from blood. The origin of the receptors is a woman under 30 in good health. Both conserved end residues are part of each CDR3. The order of the fields is D gene, clone size, V gene, J gene, CDR3 DNA, CDR3 protein. A D gene is named only where the DNA matches it firmly. Where a row states a size, it is once, few, many or the class of an expanded clone; other rows omit it.

-	-	TRBV4-1	TRBJ1-5	TGCGCCAGCAGCAAAGGGCCCAACGTCAATCAGCCCCAGCATTTT	CASSKGPNVNQPQHF
TRBD1	-	TRBV19	TRBJ1-1	TGTGCCAGTAGGGGGACAGATAACACTGAAGCTTTCTTT	CASRGTDNTEAFF
-	few	TRBV14	TRBJ2-3	TGTGCCAGCAGCCGTATTGCAGGGGCTAGCACAGATACGCAGTATTTT	CASSRIAGASTDTQYF
TRBD1	few	TRBV5-1	TRBJ1-2	TGCGCCAGCAGCTGGGACAGGGGTCCCTATGGCTACACCTTC	CASSWDRGPYGYTF
TRBD1	-	TRBV29-1	TRBJ2-7	TGCAGCGTTAGGGACAGCCTTTCCTACGAGCAGTACTTC	CSVRDSLSYEQYF
-	-	TRBV2	TRBJ2-3	TGTGCCAGCAGTGAATCGGCCCCATGGGGAGATACGCAGTATTTT	CASSESAPWGDTQYF
TRBD2	few	TRBV27	TRBJ2-3	TGTGCCAGCAGTTTAGCGGGGGGCGAGGATACGCAGTATTTT	CASSLAGGEDTQYF
-	-	TRBV5-1	TRBJ1-1	TGCGCCAGCAGCCTCAATTTGAGGAACACTGAAGCTTTCTTT	CASSLNLRNTEAFF
-	few	TRBV7-9	TRBJ1-1	TGTGCCAGCAGTCCTCCGGTGGGGTCGCAAGGGAACACTGAAGCTTTCTTT	CASSPPVGSQGNTEAFF
TRBD1	-	TRBV11-2	TRBJ1-5	TGTGCCAGCAGCTGGACAGGGATCGGCCAGCCCCAGCATTTT	CASSWTGIGQPQHF
-	few	TRBV14	TRBJ1-4	TGTGCCAGCAGCCAAGAAGACACCCCGGGAAGGAATGAAAAACTGTTTTTT	CASSQEDTPGRNEKLFF
TRBD2	few	TRBV6-4	TRBJ2-1	TGTGCCAGCAGTCCAGCGGGAGGGCTTAATAATGAGCAGTTCTTC	CASSPAGGLNNEQFF
TRBD1	few	TRBV5-1	TRBJ2-1	TGCGCCAGCAGCAAGGGGGCGAGGGAGCAGTTCTTC	CASSKGAREQFF
TRBD1	many	TRBV6-6	TRBJ2-2	TGTGCCAGCAGACAGGGGGAAGCGGTCTCTGTGCCGGAGCTGTTTTTT	CASRQGEAVSVPELFF
-	many	TRBV7-9	TRBJ1-2	TGTGCCAGCAGCTTAGATCCGCAGGGGCGAGATGGCTACACCTTC	CASSLDPQGRDGYTF
TRBD2	few	TRBV7-3	TRBJ2-5	TGTGCCAGCAGCTGGACTAGCACGGAGACCCAGTACTTC	CASSWTSTETQYF
-	-	TRBV7-3	TRBJ2-5	TGTGCCAGCAGCTCCCGGCCCACCTCGGGGACCCAGTACTTC	CASSSRPTSGTQYF
TRBD1	-	TRBV5-4	TRBJ2-1	TGTGCCAGCAGCCCCGTTCGACAGGGAGCTGAGCAGTTCTTC	CASSPVRQGAEQFF
-	-	TRBV7-2	TRBJ2-7	TGTGCCAGCAGCTTAGCTCATGGGGAGTACGAGCAGTACTTC	CASSLAHGEYEQYF
-	-	TRBV27	TRBJ1-6	TGTGCCAGCAGCTTTGGATTCAGGGATTCACCCCTCCACTTT	CASSFGFRDSPLHF
-	few	TRBV11-2	TRBJ2-2	TGTGCCAGCAGGGGGGTAGCCCGAGGGGAGCTGTTTTTT	CASRGVARGELFF
TRBD1	few	TRBV6-1	TRBJ1-6	TGTGCCAGCACTCCGCAGGGGGTAGGCTCACCCCTCCACTTT	CASTPQGVGSPLHF
-	many	TRBV2	TRBJ1-5	TGTGCCAGCAGTGAGGCCCGGGCTGGTCAGCCCCAGCATTTT	CASSEARAGQPQHF
TRBD2	many	TRBV7-9	TRBJ2-1	TGTGCCAGCAACTTAGCGGGAGGGCCTCATGAGCAGTTCTTC	CASNLAGGPHEQFF
-	few	TRBV27	TRBJ2-1	TGTGCCAGCAGTTTCGTCGCAGGGACCCTTTGGATTGGGGAGCAGTTCTTC	CASSFVAGTLWIGEQFF
-	few	TRBV19	TRBJ1-3	TGTGCCAGTAGTAGGGACTTTACCTCTGGAAACACCATATATTTT	CASSRDFTSGNTIYF
-	few	TRBV5-1	TRBJ1-2	TGCGCCAGCAGCTTGGCCTTGGTAGACTATGGCTACACCTTC	CASSLALVDYGYTF
TRBD1	few	TRBV5-1	TRBJ1-2	TGCGCCAGCAGCTACGACAGGGATGGCTACACCTTC	CASSYDRDGYTF